This T cell receptor (beta chain) was recorded in a study of kidney transplant recipient with SARS-CoV-2 infection. TCRdb called the reads again in MiXCR, with one record for every CDR3 protein. The sample shows 250,000 or so distinct CDR3 sequences, 25% to 30% of them seen only once. This clonotype was seen at least ten times. This CDR3 is built from 17 residues. V gene TRBV8-2 combines with J gene TRBJ2-6. TRBV8-2 is marked as a pseudogene. The material was a blood sample, obtained at baseline and on roughly day 110 from a kidney transplant recipient. The receptor was derived from a male patient aged 25-45 years who had COVID-19 and was a kidney transplant recipient. Some T cells may have originated in the graft donor. The CDR3 nucleotides read TGTGGCAGTGTATTAAGGATAACACAAAGTCGGGCCAACGTCCTGACTTTC. Encoded protein: CGSVLRITQSRANVLTF.